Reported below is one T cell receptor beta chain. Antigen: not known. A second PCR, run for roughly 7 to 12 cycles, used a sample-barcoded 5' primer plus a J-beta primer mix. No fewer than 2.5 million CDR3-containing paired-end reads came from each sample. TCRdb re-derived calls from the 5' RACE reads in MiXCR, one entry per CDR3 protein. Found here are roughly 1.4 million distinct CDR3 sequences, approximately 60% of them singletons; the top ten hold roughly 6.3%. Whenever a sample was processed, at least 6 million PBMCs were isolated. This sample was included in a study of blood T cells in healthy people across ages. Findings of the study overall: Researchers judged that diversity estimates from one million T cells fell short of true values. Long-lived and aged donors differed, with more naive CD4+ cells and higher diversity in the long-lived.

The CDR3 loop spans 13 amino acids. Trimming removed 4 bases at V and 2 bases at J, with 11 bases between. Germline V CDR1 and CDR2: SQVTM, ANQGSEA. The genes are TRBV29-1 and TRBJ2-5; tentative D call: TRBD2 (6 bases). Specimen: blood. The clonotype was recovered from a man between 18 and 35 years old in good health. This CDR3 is CSVGSGLQETQYF. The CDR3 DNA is TGCAGCGTTGGGTCGGGACTTCAAGAGACCCAGTACTTC. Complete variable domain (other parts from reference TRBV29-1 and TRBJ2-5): SAVISQKPSRDICQRGTSLTIQCQVDSQVTMMFWYRQQPGQSLTLIATANQGSEATYESGFVIDKFPISRPNLTFSTLTVSNMSPEDSSIYLCSVGSGLQETQYFGPGTRLLVL.